This T cell receptor (beta chain) derives from a study of CD8 T cells in Susac syndrome. TCR beta from blood CD8+ and CD4+ T cells was sequenced. The control participants were healthy donors, and these controls were matched with respect to both age and sex. TEMRA cells were enriched by FACS, while CD8+ and CD4+ T cells were obtained through a negative isolation that was performed magnetically. On this clonotype: What it binds is unknown.

V was shortened by 10 bases and J by 1 base, with 18 bases between the two germline ends. Germline CDR1 and CDR2: SGHDN and FVKESK. This CDR3 is 15 amino acids long. Random hexamers were used to reverse transcribe an amount of roughly 0.5 to 1 ug RNA. MiXCR was run by TCRdb on the immunoSEQ multiplex PCR reads, yielding one entry per CDR3 protein. This sample yields around 150,000 distinct CDR3 sequences, of which over 85% are seen a single time; under 0.15% belongs to the top ten. Broader study findings: The study conceded that relatively few individuals underwent its TCR sequencing and HLA analysis.

The receptor was derived from a human donor in good health. The chain is built from TRBV14 and TRBJ2-3; D is perhaps TRBD2 (5 bases). The source material was CD4+ T cells from PBMCs. CDR3 residues: CATSAPAAGTDTQYF. CDR3 nucleotides: TGTGCCACCTCTGCCCCAGCGGCCGGCACAGATACGCAGTATTTT.